This T cell receptor (beta chain) came from a study of metastatic and nonmetastatic thyroid tumors. Study-wide background: The study looked at repertoires side by side in blood and in tumor or nodule tissue from malignant and benign thyroid patients.

TCRdb re-called the PCR reads through MiXCR. The sample has 35,000 to 50,000 clones; roughly 13% are singletons. The CDR3 is 12 amino acids. CDR1 and CDR2 (germline): MGHRA, YSYEKL. V was pared by 1 base and J by 6 bases, with 5 bases between. The sample holds many counts of this clone. Its specificity is unknown. All patients were treatment-naive before thyroid surgery. The study's findings and limits: Malignant thyroid tumors reportedly had TCR beta diversity that was significantly higher than in benign nodules, in blood and tumor.

This chain uses TRBV4-1 with TRBJ2-3; no clear D gene. This receptor was obtained from a female donor with papillary thyroid cancer or a benign thyroid nodule (not recorded which). Some clones in this sample may be carry-over from other donors' samples. The specimen sequenced was blood. The CDR3: CASSQGFDTQYF. CDR3 bases: TGCGCCAGCAGCCAAGGGTTCGATACGCAGTATTTT.